One and the same sample provided the 17 T cell receptor beta chains below, sequenced in a study of monozygotic twins with inflammatory bowel disease (dated by TCRdb to the late 2010s). Library prep was done by 5' RACE. Sequencing instrument: Illumina HiSeq 2500. TCRdb reprocessed the reads and assigns one entry to each CDR3 protein sequence, leaving out DNA. This sample's listing comprises 90,000 to 110,000 distinct CDR3 sequences. The ten largest clonotypes hold over 10% of the sample. The sequencing sample was made of blood. The receptors stem from a human donor with ulcerative colitis or Crohn's disease, or a healthy co-twin of an affected twin (not recorded which).

The rearrangement uses TRBV12-3 or TRBV12-4 and TRBJ2-7; TCRdb gives TRBD1 as the D gene, but with no DNA this cannot be confirmed. The CDR3 runs to 16 residues. The CDR3 reads CASSLIGTDLSYEQYF.

V gene TRBV20-1 combines with J gene TRBJ2-2; TCRdb indicates TRBD2, and absent DNA this call remains unverified. CDR3 length equals 18 residues. Germline-derived CDR1 and CDR2 are DFQATT and SNEGSKA (reference sequence). The CDR3 region is CSARDSASGRALSGELFF.

J is TRBJ2-3 and V is TRBV20-1; TCRdb designates TRBD1, a call that cannot be tested without DNA. Germline lookup yields CDR1 DFQATT and CDR2 SNEGSKA (reference sequence). This CDR3 has 14 residues. The CDR3 here is CSAGAQVSTDTQYF.

The rearrangement links TRBV4-2 to TRBJ2-7; TCRdb indicates TRBD1, and absent DNA this call remains unverified. The germline V gene has CDR1 LGHNA and CDR2 YNFKEQ. This CDR3 has 17 amino acids. The chain's CDR3 is CASSLRLSTSSPYEQYF.

The rearrangement joins TRBV6-1 to TRBJ2-5; without DNA, the TCRdb call of TRBD1 cannot be checked. CDR1 is MNHNS and CDR2 is SASEGT in the germline V gene. CDR3 length: 12 residues. CDR3 sequence: CASRVREETQYF.

The genes are TRBV28 and TRBJ1-6; TCRdb's D call, TRBD1, is unchecked because there is no DNA. There are 13 residues in the CDR3. Per the germline V gene, CDR1 is MDHEN and CDR2 is SYDVKM. This CDR3 is CASSQGQSSPLHF.

The chain uses TRBV6-1 and TRBJ2-7; TCRdb's D call of TRBD1 is untestable without DNA. This CDR3 region has 14 residues. Looked up from germline, CDR1 is MNHNS and CDR2 is SASEGT. CDR3 loop: CASSFGRANGRWYF.

The chain is built from TRBV7-2 and TRBJ2-3; the D gene TCRdb calls, TRBD1, cannot be checked with no DNA. CDR3 size: 14 residues. Germline CDR1 SGHTA, CDR2 FQGNSA. The CDR3 region is CATTRGVGTDTQYF.

This chain joins TRBV5-1 and TRBJ2-1; TCRdb indicates TRBD1, and absent DNA this call remains unverified. From germline, CDR1 is SGHRS and CDR2 YFSETQ. The CDR3 totals 16 residues. The CDR3: CASKLGAGSSYNEQFF.

V gene TRBV5-6 combines with J gene TRBJ1-2; the D gene TCRdb calls, TRBD1, cannot be checked with no DNA. The CDR3 sequence is 13 residues long. CDR1 is SGHDT, CDR2 YYEEEE, per germline. This CDR3 reads CASSSGTALGYTF.

The chain couples TRBV6-6 to TRBJ1-2; TCRdb outputs TRBD1, but without DNA this stays unchecked. The CDR3 has 13 residues. The germline CDR1 and CDR2 sequences are MNHNY and SVGAGI (reference sequence). The chain's CDR3 is CASSYSGGDGYTF.

The chain combines TRBV15 with TRBJ2-7; no DNA is available, so the TRBD2 call from TCRdb remains unchecked. The CDR3 is 14 amino acids. The germline V gene encodes CDR1 LNHNV and CDR2 YYDKDF (reference sequence). The CDR3 here is CATSSSGEGYEQYF. Full variable domain (outside the CDR3, taken from reference TRBV15 and TRBJ2-7): DAMVIQNPRYQVTQFGKPVTLSCSQTLNHNVMYWYQQKSSQAPKLLFHYYDKDFNNEADTPDNFQSRRPNTSFCFLDIRSPGLGDTAMYLCATSSSGEGYEQYFGPGTRLTVT.

The CDR3 is CASSPYTGELFF. This chain uses TRBV7-9 with TRBJ2-2. Germline values: CDR1 SEHNR, CDR2 FQNEAQ (reference sequence). This CDR3 has 12 amino acids.

The V gene is TRBV6-2 or TRBV6-3, the J gene TRBJ1-2; there is no DNA to check the TCRdb D call of TRBD1. Germline V CDR1 and CDR2: MNHEY, SVGEGT. The CDR3 is made up of 15 amino acids. The CDR3 is CASERPGGFDYGYTF.

V is TRBV4-2 and J is TRBJ2-1; as DNA is missing, the TRBD1 call by TCRdb cannot be tested. The CDR3 loop spans 23 amino acids. The germline CDR1 and CDR2 sequences are LGHNA and YNFKEQ. The CDR3 region is CASSQGWDRGFEERESPYNEQFF.

This chain connects TRBV28 to TRBJ2-4; the D gene TCRdb calls, TRBD1, cannot be checked with no DNA. The germline CDR1 and CDR2 sequences are MDHEN and SYDVKM. There are 17 residues in the CDR3. CDR3 sequence: CASRGQGSILAKNIQYF.

The gene calls are TRBV12-3 or TRBV12-4 and TRBJ2-2. CDR3 length equals 19 residues. CDR3 loop: CASSLAYWLAEANTGELFF.